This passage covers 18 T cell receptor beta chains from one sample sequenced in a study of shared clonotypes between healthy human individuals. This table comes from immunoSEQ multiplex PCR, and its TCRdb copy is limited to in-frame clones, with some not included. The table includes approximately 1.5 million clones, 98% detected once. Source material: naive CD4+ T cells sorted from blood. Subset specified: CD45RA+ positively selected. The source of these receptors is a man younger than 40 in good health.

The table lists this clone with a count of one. The CDR3 region is CASSRDIGAEKLFF. CDR3 nucleotides: TGTGCCAGCAGCAGAGACATCGGGGCTGAAAAACTGTTTTTT. The V gene is TRBV7-2, the J gene TRBJ1-4; D perhaps matches TRBD1 (5 bases). The V and J ends lost 5 bases and 7 bases respectively, with 14 bases between them. The CDR3 length is 14 residues. CDR1 is SGHTA, CDR2 FQGNSA, per germline.

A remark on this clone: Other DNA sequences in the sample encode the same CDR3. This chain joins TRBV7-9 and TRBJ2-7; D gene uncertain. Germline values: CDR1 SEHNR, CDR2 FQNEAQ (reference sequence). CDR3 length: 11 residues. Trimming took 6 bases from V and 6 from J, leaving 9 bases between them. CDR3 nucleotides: TGTGCCAGCAGTGCCGGCGGCGAGCAGTACTTC. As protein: CASSAGGEQYF.

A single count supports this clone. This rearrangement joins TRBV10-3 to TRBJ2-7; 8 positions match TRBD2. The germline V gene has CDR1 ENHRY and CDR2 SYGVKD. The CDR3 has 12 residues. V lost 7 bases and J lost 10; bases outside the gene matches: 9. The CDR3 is CAITDSGILQYF. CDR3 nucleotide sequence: TGTGCCATCACCGATAGCGGGATCCTTCAGTACTTC.

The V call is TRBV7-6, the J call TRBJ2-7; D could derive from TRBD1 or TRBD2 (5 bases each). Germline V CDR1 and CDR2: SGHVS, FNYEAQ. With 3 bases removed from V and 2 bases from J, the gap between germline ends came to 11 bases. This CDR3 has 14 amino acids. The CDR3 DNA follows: TGTGCCAGCAGCTTTCTCGGGGCCCCCTACGAGCAGTACTTC. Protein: CASSFLGAPYEQYF. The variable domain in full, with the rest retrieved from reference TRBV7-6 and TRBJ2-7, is GAGVSQSPRYKVTKRGQDVALRCDPISGHVSLYWYRQALGQGPEFLTYFNYEAQQDKSGLPNDRFSAERPEGSISTLTIQRTEQRDSAMYRCASSFLGAPYEQYFGPGTRLTVT.

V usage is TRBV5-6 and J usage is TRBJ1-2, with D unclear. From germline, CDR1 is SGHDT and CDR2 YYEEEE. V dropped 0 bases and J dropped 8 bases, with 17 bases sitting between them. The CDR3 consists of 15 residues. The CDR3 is CASSLGTARSRGYTF. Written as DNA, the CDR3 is TGTGCCAGCAGCTTGGGAACAGCCAGATCTAGGGGCTACACCTTC.

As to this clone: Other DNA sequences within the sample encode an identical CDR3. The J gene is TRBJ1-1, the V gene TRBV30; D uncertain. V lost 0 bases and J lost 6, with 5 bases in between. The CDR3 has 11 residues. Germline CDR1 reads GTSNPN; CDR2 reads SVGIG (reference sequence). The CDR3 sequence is CAWSVLSEAFF. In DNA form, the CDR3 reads TGTGCCTGGAGTGTATTGTCTGAAGCTTTCTTT.

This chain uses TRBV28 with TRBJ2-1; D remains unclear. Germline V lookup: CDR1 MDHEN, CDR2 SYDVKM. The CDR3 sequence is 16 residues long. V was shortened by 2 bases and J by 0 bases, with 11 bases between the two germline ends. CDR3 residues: CASSLRATGSYNEQFF. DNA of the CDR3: TGTGCCAGCAGTTTAAGGGCTACGGGCTCCTACAATGAGCAGTTCTTC.

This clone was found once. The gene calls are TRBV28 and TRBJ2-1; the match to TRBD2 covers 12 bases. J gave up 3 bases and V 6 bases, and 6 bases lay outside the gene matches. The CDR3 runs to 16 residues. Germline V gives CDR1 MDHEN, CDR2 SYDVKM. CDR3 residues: CASSKLAGGFYNEQFF. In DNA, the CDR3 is TGTGCCAGCAGCAAACTAGCGGGAGGCTTCTACAATGAGCAGTTCTTC.

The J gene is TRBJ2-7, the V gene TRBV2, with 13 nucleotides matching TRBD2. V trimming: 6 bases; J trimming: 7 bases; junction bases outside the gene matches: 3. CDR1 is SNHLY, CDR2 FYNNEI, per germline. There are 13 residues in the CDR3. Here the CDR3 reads CASSGLAGEEQYF. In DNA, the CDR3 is TGTGCCAGCAGCGGACTAGCGGGAGAGGAGCAGTACTTC.

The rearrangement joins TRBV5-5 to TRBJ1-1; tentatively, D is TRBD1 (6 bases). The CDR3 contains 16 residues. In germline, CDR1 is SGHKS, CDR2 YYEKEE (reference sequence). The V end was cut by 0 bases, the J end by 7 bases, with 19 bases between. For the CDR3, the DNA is TGTGCCAGCAGCTTGGGGCGTTTGCAAGGGGGATTTGAAGCTTTCTTT. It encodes CASSLGRLQGGFEAFF.

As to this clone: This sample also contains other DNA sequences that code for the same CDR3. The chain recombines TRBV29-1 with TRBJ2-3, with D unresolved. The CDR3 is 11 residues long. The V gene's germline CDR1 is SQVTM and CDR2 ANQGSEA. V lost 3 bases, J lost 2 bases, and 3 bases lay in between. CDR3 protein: CSVDLTDTQYF. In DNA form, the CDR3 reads TGCAGCGTTGACCTCACAGATACGCAGTATTTT.

CDR3 region: CATSRVHRALNQPQHF. Here the CDR3 DNA reads TGTGCCACCAGCAGAGTTCACAGGGCACTCAATCAGCCCCAGCATTTT. This sequence joins TRBV15 and TRBJ1-5; a weak D match, TRBD1 (6 bases). Germline V lookup: CDR1 LNHNV, CDR2 YYDKDF (reference sequence). V lost 1 base and J 3 bases, leaving 13 bases between the germline ends. The CDR3 is made up of 16 amino acids.

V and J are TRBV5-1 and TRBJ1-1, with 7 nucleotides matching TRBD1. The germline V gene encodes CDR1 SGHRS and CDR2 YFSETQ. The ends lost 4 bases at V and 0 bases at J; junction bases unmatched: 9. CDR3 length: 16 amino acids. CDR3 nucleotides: TGCGCCAGCAGCCCCGACAGGGCCTCCATGAACACTGAAGCTTTCTTT. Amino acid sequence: CASSPDRASMNTEAFF.

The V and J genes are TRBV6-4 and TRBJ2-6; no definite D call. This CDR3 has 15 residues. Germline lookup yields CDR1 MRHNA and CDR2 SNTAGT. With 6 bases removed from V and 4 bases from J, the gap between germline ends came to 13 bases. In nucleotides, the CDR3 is TGTGCCAGCAGCCTCCTGGGCTCAGGGGCCAACGTCCTGACTTTC. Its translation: CASSLLGSGANVLTF.

The CDR3 DNA follows: TGTGCCAGCAAGCAGAGTCACCCCTACAATGAGCAGTTCTTC. Amino acid sequence: CASKQSHPYNEQFF. The chain joins TRBV6-5 to TRBJ2-1, with D hard to call. The V gene's germline CDR1 is MNHEY and CDR2 SVGAGI. Trimming took 7 bases from V and 2 from J, leaving 12 bases between them. The CDR3 loop spans 14 amino acids.

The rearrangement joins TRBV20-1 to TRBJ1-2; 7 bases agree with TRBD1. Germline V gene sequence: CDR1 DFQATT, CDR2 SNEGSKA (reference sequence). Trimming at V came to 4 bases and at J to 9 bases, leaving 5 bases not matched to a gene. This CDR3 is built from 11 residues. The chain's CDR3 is CSATGQESYTF. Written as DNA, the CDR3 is TGCAGTGCTACCGGACAGGAAAGCTACACCTTC.

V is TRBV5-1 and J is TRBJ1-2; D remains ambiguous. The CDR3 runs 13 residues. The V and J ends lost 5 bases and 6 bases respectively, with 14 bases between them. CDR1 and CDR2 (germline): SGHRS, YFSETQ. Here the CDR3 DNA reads TGCGCCAGCAGGCTTGAATCGGGGAATGGCTACACCTTC. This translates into CASRLESGNGYTF.

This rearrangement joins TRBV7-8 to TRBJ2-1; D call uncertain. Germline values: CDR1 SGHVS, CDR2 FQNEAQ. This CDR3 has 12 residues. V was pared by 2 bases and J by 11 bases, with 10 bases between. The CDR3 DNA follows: TGTGCCAGCAGCTTAAGGCGGACCCAGCAGTTCTTC. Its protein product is CASSLRRTQQFF.